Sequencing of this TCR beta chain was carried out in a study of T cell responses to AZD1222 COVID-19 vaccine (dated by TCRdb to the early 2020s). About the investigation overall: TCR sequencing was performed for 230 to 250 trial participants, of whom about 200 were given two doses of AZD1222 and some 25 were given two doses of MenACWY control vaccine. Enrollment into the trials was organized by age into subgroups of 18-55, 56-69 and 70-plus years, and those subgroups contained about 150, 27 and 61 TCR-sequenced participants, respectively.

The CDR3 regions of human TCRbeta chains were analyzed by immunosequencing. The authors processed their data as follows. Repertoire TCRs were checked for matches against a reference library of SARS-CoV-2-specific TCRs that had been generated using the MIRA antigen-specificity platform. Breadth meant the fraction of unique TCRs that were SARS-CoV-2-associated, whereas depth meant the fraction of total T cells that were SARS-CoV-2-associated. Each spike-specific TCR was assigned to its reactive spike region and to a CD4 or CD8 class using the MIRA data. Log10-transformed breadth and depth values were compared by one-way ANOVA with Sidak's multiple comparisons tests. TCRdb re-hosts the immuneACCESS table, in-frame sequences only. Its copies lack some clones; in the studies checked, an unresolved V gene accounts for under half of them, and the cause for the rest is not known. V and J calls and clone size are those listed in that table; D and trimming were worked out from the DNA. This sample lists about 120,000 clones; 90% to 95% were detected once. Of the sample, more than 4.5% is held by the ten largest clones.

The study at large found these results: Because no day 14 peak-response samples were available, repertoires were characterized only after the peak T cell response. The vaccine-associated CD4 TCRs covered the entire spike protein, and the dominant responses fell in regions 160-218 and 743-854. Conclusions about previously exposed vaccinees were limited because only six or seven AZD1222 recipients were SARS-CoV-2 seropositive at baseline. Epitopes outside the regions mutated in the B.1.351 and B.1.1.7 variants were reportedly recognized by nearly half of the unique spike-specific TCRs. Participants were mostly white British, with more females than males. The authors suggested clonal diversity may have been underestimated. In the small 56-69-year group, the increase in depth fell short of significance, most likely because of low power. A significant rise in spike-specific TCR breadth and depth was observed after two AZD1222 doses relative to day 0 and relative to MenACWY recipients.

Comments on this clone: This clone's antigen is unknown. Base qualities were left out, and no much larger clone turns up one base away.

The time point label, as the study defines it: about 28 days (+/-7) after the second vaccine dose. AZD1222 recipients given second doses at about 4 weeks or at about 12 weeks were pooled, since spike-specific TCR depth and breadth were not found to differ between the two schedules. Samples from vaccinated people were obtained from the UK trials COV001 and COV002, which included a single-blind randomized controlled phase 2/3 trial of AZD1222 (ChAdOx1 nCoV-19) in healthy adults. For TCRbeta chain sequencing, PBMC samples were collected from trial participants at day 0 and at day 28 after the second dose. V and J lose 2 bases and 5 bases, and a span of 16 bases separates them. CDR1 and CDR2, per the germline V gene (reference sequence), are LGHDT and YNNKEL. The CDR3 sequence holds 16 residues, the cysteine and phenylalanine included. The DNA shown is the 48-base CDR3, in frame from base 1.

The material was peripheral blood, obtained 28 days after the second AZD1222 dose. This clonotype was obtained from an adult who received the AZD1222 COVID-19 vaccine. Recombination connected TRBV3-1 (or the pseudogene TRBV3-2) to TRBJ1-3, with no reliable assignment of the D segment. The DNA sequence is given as TGTGCCAGCAGCCAACCCGGCAGGTCGGGGAGAAACACCATATATTTT. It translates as CASSQPGRSGRNTIYF.